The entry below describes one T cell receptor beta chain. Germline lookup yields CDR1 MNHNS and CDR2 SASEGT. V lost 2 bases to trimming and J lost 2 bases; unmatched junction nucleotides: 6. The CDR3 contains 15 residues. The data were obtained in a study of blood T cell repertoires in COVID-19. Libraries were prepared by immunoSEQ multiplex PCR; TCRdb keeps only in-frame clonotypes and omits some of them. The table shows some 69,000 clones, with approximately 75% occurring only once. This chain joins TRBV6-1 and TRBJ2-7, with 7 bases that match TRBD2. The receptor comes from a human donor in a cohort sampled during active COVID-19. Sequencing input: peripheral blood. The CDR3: CASSEYFAGAYEQYF. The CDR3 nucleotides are TGTGCCAGCAGTGAATACTTTGCGGGAGCCTACGAGCAGTACTTC.